This is a list of T cell receptor beta chains from one sample in a study of blood T cell repertoires in COVID-19. TCRdb's copy holds only in-frame clones and misses some; the assay was immunoSEQ multiplex PCR. The table shows 100,000 to 150,000 clones, with 84% occurring only once. Specimen: peripheral blood. The receptors were sampled from a woman in her twenties or thirties who had recovered from COVID-19. CDR3s include the opening cysteine and the closing phenylalanine or tryptophan. Fields, in order: D gene, J gene, V gene, clone size, CDR3 protein, CDR3 DNA. A D gene is named only where the DNA matches it firmly. Rows may omit the clone size; those that give it use once, few, many or a size class.

D: NA; J: TRBJ2-5; V: TRBV7-9; size: NA; CDR3: CASSIVYSREETQYF; DNA: TGTGCCAGCAGCATAGTTTATTCGCGAGAGGAGACCCAGTACTTC
D: TRBD1; J: TRBJ2-1; V: TRBV12-3/TRBV12-4; size: NA; CDR3: CASSPTGIEQFF; DNA: TGTGCCAGCAGTCCGACAGGGATCGAGCAGTTCTTC
D: NA; J: TRBJ2-1; V: TRBV12-3/TRBV12-4; size: NA; CDR3: CASSLQGDEQFF; DNA: TGTGCCAGCAGTTTACAGGGTGATGAGCAGTTCTTC
D: TRBD1; J: TRBJ1-1; V: TRBV27; size: NA; CDR3: CASKRTGNLNTEAFF; DNA: TGTGCCAGCAAAAGGACAGGGAATTTGAACACTGAAGCTTTCTTT
D: TRBD1; J: TRBJ1-1; V: TRBV10-2; size: NA; CDR3: CASRMDRVNTEAFF; DNA: TGCGCCAGCAGGATGGACAGGGTGAACACTGAAGCTTTCTTT
D: TRBD1; J: TRBJ2-7; V: TRBV5-6; size: NA; CDR3: CASSSLQGAIFSGQYF; DNA: TGTGCCAGCAGCTCCCTGCAGGGGGCAATATTTTCTGGGCAGTACTTC
D: TRBD1; J: TRBJ1-5; V: TRBV2; size: few; CDR3: CASSEFRGDNQPQHF; DNA: TGTGCCAGCAGTGAATTCAGGGGGGACAATCAGCCCCAGCATTTT
D: NA; J: TRBJ2-3; V: TRBV5-1; size: NA; CDR3: CASSMGYEGSTDTQYF; DNA: TGCGCCAGCAGCATGGGTTACGAGGGTTCCACAGATACGCAGTATTTT
D: NA; J: TRBJ2-2; V: TRBV7-9; size: once; CDR3: CASSLVSSGNTGELFF; DNA: TGTGCCAGCAGCTTAGTCAGTAGCGGAAACACCGGGGAGCTGTTTTTT
D: TRBD2; J: TRBJ2-5; V: TRBV10-1; size: NA; CDR3: CASSVNSGGWETQYF; DNA: TGCGCCAGCAGTGTGAATAGCGGGGGGTGGGAGACCCAGTACTTC
D: TRBD1; J: TRBJ1-1; V: TRBV2; size: NA; CDR3: CASILQGENTEAFF; DNA: TGTGCCAGCATCCTACAGGGGGAGAACACTGAAGCTTTCTTT
D: NA; J: TRBJ2-1; V: TRBV13; size: NA; CDR3: CASSRGETGVRIGEQFF; DNA: TGTGCCAGCAGCCGGGGGGAGACAGGGGTTAGAATCGGTGAGCAGTTCTTC
D: NA; J: TRBJ2-3; V: TRBV5-1; size: many; CDR3: CASSLGWVANTDTQYF; DNA: TGCGCCAGCAGCTTGGGATGGGTAGCGAATACAGATACGCAGTATTTT
D: NA; J: TRBJ1-2; V: TRBV10-2; size: NA; CDR3: CASSDFGQGGDGYTF; DNA: TGCGCCAGCAGTGATTTCGGCCAAGGAGGGGACGGCTACACCTTC
D: TRBD1; J: TRBJ2-5; V: TRBV12-5; size: NA; CDR3: CASGDGQGLGETQYF; DNA: TGTGCTAGTGGTGATGGACAGGGTTTGGGAGAGACCCAGTACTTC
D: TRBD1; J: TRBJ1-2; V: TRBV6-5; size: NA; CDR3: CASSYLGTGHGYTF; DNA: TGTGCCAGCAGTTACTTAGGGACAGGGCATGGCTACACCTTC
D: TRBD2; J: TRBJ2-5; V: TRBV12-5; size: NA; CDR3: CASGRAGGYQETQYF; DNA: TGTGCTAGTGGTCGAGCGGGGGGGTACCAAGAGACCCAGTACTTC
D: TRBD1; J: TRBJ1-5; V: TRBV13; size: NA; CDR3: CASSLGTGGGQPQHF; DNA: TGTGCCAGCAGCTTAGGGACAGGGGGAGGTCAGCCCCAGCATTTT
D: NA; J: TRBJ1-3; V: TRBV7-6; size: once; CDR3: CASSLLGASGNTIYF; DNA: TGTGCCAGCAGCTTATTAGGAGCTTCTGGAAACACCATATATTTT
D: NA; J: TRBJ2-7; V: TRBV5-6; size: once; CDR3: CASRVSGSYEQYF; DNA: TGTGCCAGCAGAGTGAGCGGATCCTACGAGCAGTACTTC
D: TRBD1; J: TRBJ2-7; V: TRBV13; size: NA; CDR3: CASSLGRRAGGHEQYF; DNA: TGTGCCAGCAGCTTAGGACGTAGGGCAGGGGGCCACGAGCAGTACTTC
D: TRBD1; J: TRBJ1-3; V: TRBV18; size: NA; CDR3: CASSQGQVAGNTIYF; DNA: TGTGCCAGCTCGCAAGGACAGGTGGCTGGAAACACCATATATTTT
D: TRBD1; J: TRBJ2-1; V: TRBV5-1; size: NA; CDR3: CASSLSGTVSLGYNEQFF; DNA: TGCGCCAGCAGCCTATCCGGGACAGTTTCCCTGGGGTACAATGAGCAGTTCTTC
D: NA; J: TRBJ1-2; V: TRBV6-1; size: NA; CDR3: CASSVQGSDYGYTF; DNA: TGTGCCAGCAGTGTACAGGGTTCTGACTATGGCTACACCTTC
D: NA; J: TRBJ2-7; V: TRBV5-6; size: few; CDR3: CASSLWGLEDEQYF; DNA: TGTGCCAGCAGCTTGTGGGGACTGGAGGACGAGCAGTACTTC
D: TRBD1; J: TRBJ2-5; V: TRBV24-1; size: once; CDR3: CATSGQGTTQYF; DNA: TGTGCCACCAGTGGACAGGGAACGACCCAGTACTTC
D: TRBD1; J: TRBJ1-5; V: TRBV6-1; size: NA; CDR3: CASSEVSQSVTGGNRPQHF; DNA: TGTGCCAGCAGTGAAGTTTCCCAATCGGTTACAGGGGGCAATCGGCCCCAGCATTTT
D: TRBD1; J: TRBJ1-6; V: TRBV18; size: NA; CDR3: CASSPSGGFDSPLHF; DNA: TGTGCCAGCTCACCGTCAGGGGGTTTTGATTCACCCCTCCACTTT
D: TRBD2; J: TRBJ2-1; V: TRBV5-1; size: NA; CDR3: CASSSNKLAGGSYNEQFF; DNA: TGCGCCAGCAGCTCCAACAAACTAGCGGGAGGTTCCTACAATGAGCAGTTCTTC
D: NA; J: TRBJ2-1; V: TRBV24-1; size: NA; CDR3: CATSDSEGARNEQFF; DNA: TGTGCCACCAGTGATTCGGAGGGGGCCCGGAATGAGCAGTTCTTC
D: NA; J: TRBJ1-1; V: TRBV3-1/TRBV3-2; size: NA; CDR3: CASSQDTSPNTEAFF; DNA: TGTGCCAGCAGCCAAGATACGAGTCCGAACACTGAAGCTTTCTTT
D: NA; J: TRBJ2-1; V: TRBV19; size: NA; CDR3: CASSLTPYNEQFF; DNA: TGTGCCAGTAGTTTGACACCTTACAATGAGCAGTTCTTC
D: TRBD1; J: TRBJ2-2; V: TRBV10-1; size: NA; CDR3: CASRQGSGGELFF; DNA: TGCGCCAGTCGACAGGGAAGCGGCGGGGAGCTGTTTTTT
D: TRBD1; J: TRBJ1-1; V: TRBV5-1; size: NA; CDR3: CASSLEQGAGTEAFF; DNA: TGCGCCAGCAGCTTGGAGCAGGGGGCTGGCACTGAAGCTTTCTTT
D: NA; J: TRBJ1-2; V: TRBV15; size: NA; CDR3: CATSRDQRVEATF; DNA: TGTGCCACCAGCAGAGATCAGAGGGTGGAGGCCACCTTC
D: NA; J: TRBJ1-2; V: TRBV6-1; size: NA; CDR3: CASSESGLPGYTF; DNA: TGTGCCAGCAGTGAATCAGGGCTACCGGGCTACACCTTC
D: NA; J: TRBJ1-6; V: TRBV6-5; size: NA; CDR3: CATLGDYNSPLHF; DNA: TGTGCCACCCTCGGGGACTATAATTCACCCCTCCACTTT
D: NA; J: TRBJ1-1; V: TRBV24-1; size: NA; CDR3: CATSDSGGREAFF; DNA: TGTGCCACCAGTGATTCCGGGGGGCGAGAAGCTTTCTTT
D: NA; J: TRBJ2-3; V: TRBV20-1; size: NA; CDR3: CSARAGGTQYF; DNA: TGCAGTGCTAGAGCCGGCGGTACGCAGTATTTT
D: NA; J: TRBJ2-2; V: TRBV3-1/TRBV3-2; size: NA; CDR3: CASSQSAGELFF; DNA: TGTGCCAGCAGCCAATCCGCCGGGGAGCTGTTTTTT
D: NA; J: TRBJ1-1; V: TRBV6-5; size: NA; CDR3: CASSRAMQGGTEAFF; DNA: TGTGCCAGCAGTCGAGCCATGCAGGGAGGGACTGAAGCTTTCTTT
D: TRBD2; J: TRBJ2-1; V: TRBV29-1; size: NA; CDR3: CSVESSGSSYNEQFF; DNA: TGCAGCGTTGAATCTAGCGGGAGCTCCTACAATGAGCAGTTCTTC
D: NA; J: TRBJ2-1; V: TRBV9; size: once; CDR3: CASSLDRGTTINEQFF; DNA: TGTGCCAGCAGCCTCGATAGGGGGACGACCATCAATGAGCAGTTCTTC
D: TRBD2; J: TRBJ2-1; V: TRBV3-1/TRBV3-2; size: once; CDR3: CASRGGRNEQFF; DNA: TGTGCCAGCAGAGGCGGGAGAAATGAGCAGTTCTTC
D: NA; J: TRBJ2-7; V: TRBV21-1; size: NA; CDR3: CVGDPNYEQYF; DNA: TGTGTCGGAGATCCGAACTACGAGCAGTACTTC
D: TRBD1; J: TRBJ1-5; V: TRBV15; size: NA; CDR3: CATSRDRGENQPQHF; DNA: TGTGCCACCAGCAGAGACAGGGGGGAAAATCAGCCCCAGCATTTT
D: TRBD2; J: TRBJ2-7; V: TRBV5-1; size: NA; CDR3: CASSVVSGGTYEQYF; DNA: TGCGCCAGCAGCGTGGTCTCGGGGGGAACCTACGAGCAGTACTTC
D: NA; J: TRBJ1-1; V: TRBV10-3; size: NA; CDR3: CAIAVQGIRNTEAFF; DNA: TGTGCCATCGCTGTTCAGGGGATAAGGAACACTGAAGCTTTCTTT
D: TRBD1; J: TRBJ1-5; V: TRBV30; size: NA; CDR3: CAWSSQQGLSTMSNQPQHF; DNA: TGTGCCTGGAGTTCACAACAGGGGCTCTCGACTATGAGCAATCAGCCCCAGCATTTT
D: NA; J: TRBJ2-2; V: TRBV15; size: NA; CDR3: CATSRGGVDTGELFF; DNA: TGTGCCACCAGCAGAGGGGGGGTTGACACCGGGGAGCTGTTTTTT
D: NA; J: TRBJ1-5; V: TRBV5-8; size: NA; CDR3: CASSLMTGYSNQPQHF; DNA: TGTGCCAGCAGCTTGATGACAGGCTATAGCAATCAGCCCCAGCATTTT
D: NA; J: TRBJ2-6; V: TRBV5-1; size: NA; CDR3: CASSLTAGANVLTF; DNA: TGCGCCAGCAGCTTGACAGCTGGGGCCAACGTCCTGACTTTC
D: TRBD2; J: TRBJ2-3; V: TRBV6-5; size: NA; CDR3: CASSYLAGGSTDTQYF; DNA: TGTGCCAGCAGTTACCTAGCGGGGGGCAGCACAGATACGCAGTATTTT
D: NA; J: TRBJ2-1; V: TRBV2; size: NA; CDR3: CASRGTGVGGQFF; DNA: TGTGCCAGCAGGGGAACCGGGGTAGGGGGGCAGTTCTTC
D: NA; J: TRBJ1-6; V: TRBV11-2; size: NA; CDR3: CASSLDGGSSPLHF; DNA: TGTGCCAGCAGCTTAGATGGGGGGAGTTCACCCCTCCACTTT